The clone carrying this T cell receptor (beta chain) came up many times. Its antigen is as yet unknown. In germline, CDR1 is SGHRS, CDR2 YFSETQ. Trimming removed 0 bases from V and 7 bases from J, with 7 bases in between. CDR3 length equals 12 residues. The data originate from a study of human T cells and chemical hapten exposure. Study findings and constraints: Compared to controls, expanded TCRs made significantly more large clusters of similar CDR3s.

A single record per CDR3 protein comes from TCRdb applying MiXCR to the RACE reads. Of over 95,000 distinct CDR3 sequences listed, around 12% were seen once; the top ten hold approximately 2.1%. Time point given: patch test 1, 2 weeks after DPC sensitization. Specified treatment: therapeutic diphenylcyclopropenone sensitization with weekly scalp DPC. The sample in question was whole blood, obtained in connection with sensitization to the hapten diphenylcyclopropenone (DPC). This receptor was taken from a woman in her thirties or forties with alopecia areata. Some clones in this sample may be carry-over from other donors' samples. This chain joins TRBV5-1 and TRBJ1-2, with unresolved D. CDR3 residues: CASSLDGRGYTF. CDR3 DNA: TGCGCCAGCAGCTTGGATGGCCGTGGCTACACCTTC.